This T cell receptor (beta chain) stems from a study of neurological immune-mediated disorders. The CDR3 sequence is 13 residues long. The germline V and J ends were trimmed by 3 bases and 2 bases, with 8 bases remaining between them. Germline assignment: CDR1 SGHRS and CDR2 YFSETQ. MiXCR, run by TCRdb on the 5' RACE reads, gives a single entry per CDR3 protein. The data contain around 70,000 distinct CDR3 sequences, 5.2% of them singletons. This clonotype showed up many times. The origin of this receptor is a man younger than 35 with multiple sclerosis. The chain employs TRBV5-1 and TRBJ1-2, with D possibly being TRBD1 (5 bases). The specimen sequenced was PBMCs. The CDR3 DNA is TGCGCCAGCAGCTCACAGGAGAACTATGGCTACACCTTC. Protein sequence: CASSSQENYGYTF.